This T cell receptor beta chain derives from a study of cytomegalovirus exposure and HLA in healthy donors. The CDR3 has 14 residues. CDR1 SGHVS and CDR2 FQNEAQ come from the germline V gene. Trimming removed 1 base from V and 1 base from J, with 7 bases in between. The PCR ran on 60 Vbeta and 13 Jbeta primers. Repertoires were generated with immunoSEQ multiplex PCR, while TCRdb's copy carries only in-frame clones and drops some. This table has 220,000 or so clones, 60% to 80% appearing once. The specimen was PBMCs. The V call is TRBV7-8, the J call TRBJ1-1, with D hard to call. The sequence came from a woman aged 25 to 39 in good health and CMV-seronegative. CDR3 protein: CASSLVSKNTEAFF. In DNA form, the CDR3 reads TGTGCCAGCAGCTTAGTGTCCAAGAACACTGAAGCTTTCTTT.